This T cell receptor (beta chain) derives from a study of T cell changes during pregnancy in multiple sclerosis (dated by TCRdb to the late 2010s). With respect to the entire study: In women with multiple sclerosis, the researchers looked at how the T cell repertoire shifted as pregnancy progressed.

The sample holds many counts of this clone. Its antigen is still unknown. One base away there is no much larger clone; base qualities are not given. To prepare the library, the immunoSEQ multiplex PCR assay was applied. This is the immuneACCESS table as TCRdb keeps it, with only in-frame sequences that have V and J called. A part of the clones is gone; compared with another copy, unresolved V genes explain less than half, and the rest is unexplained. This sample is represented by about 60,000 clones; 80% to 95% of them were singletons. The ten largest clones represent around 0.93% of the sample. V and J are trimmed by 3 bases and 7 bases, and the gene matches miss 8 bases of the junction. The cysteine opens and the phenylalanine closes a CDR3 of 16 amino acids. The sequence is cut down to CDR3 DNA, 48 bases in frame from base 1. According to the germline V gene, CDR1 reads SGHRS and CDR2 reads YFSETQ.

This material consisted of peripheral blood, taken in the first trimester of pregnancy. The chain is encoded by TRBV5-1 joined to TRBJ2-2; TRBD1 agrees with 11 junctional bases. This clonotype was sampled from a female donor with multiple sclerosis, enrolled in a pregnancy study. This receptor carries the CDR3 CASSSGQGARDGELFF. The base sequence is TGCGCCAGCAGCTCAGGACAGGGGGCTAGGGACGGGGAGCTGTTTTTT.